These 10 T cell receptor beta chains came from one sample sequenced in a study of cytomegalovirus exposure and HLA in healthy donors. The PCR employed 60 Vbeta primers together with 13 Jbeta primers. This table comes from immunoSEQ multiplex PCR, and its TCRdb copy is limited to in-frame clones, with some not included. The repertoire has fewer than 200,000 clones, approximately 72% of them found once; the top ten carry approximately 6.9%. Specimen: PBMCs. The receptors shown here come from a man aged 40-55 years in good health and CMV-seropositive.

The chain is built from TRBV7-9 and TRBJ1-2; 7 bases agree with TRBD1. CDR3 length: 17 residues. CDR1 and CDR2 (germline): SEHNR, FQNEAQ (reference sequence). Trimming at V came to 5 bases and at J to 1 base, leaving 13 bases not matched to a gene. The CDR3 here is CASSARDRAYLNYGYTF. The CDR3 region has the DNA TGTGCCAGCAGCGCCCGAGACAGGGCGTACCTTAACTATGGCTACACCTTC.

The chain combines TRBV10-3 with TRBJ1-2; no reliable D call. The CDR3 spans 12 residues. Germline CDR1 is ENHRY and CDR2 is SYGVKD. Trimming took off 6 bases at V and 8 bases at J, with 13 bases between the two ends. CDR3 residues: CAISLGRGGYTF. The DNA of the CDR3 is TGTGCCATCAGCCTAGGGAGAGGAGGCTACACCTTC.

The chain combines TRBV9 with TRBJ2-5, with TRBD2 matching over 12 bases. Germline V gene lookup returns CDR1 SGDLS and CDR2 YYNGEE. CDR3 length: 15 residues. V shed 4 bases and J 4 bases; nucleotides not matched to a gene: 5. DNA for the CDR3: TGTGCCAGCAGCACACTAGCGGGGGGCGGAGAGACCCAGTACTTC. This translates into CASSTLAGGGETQYF.

The chain links TRBV9 to TRBJ1-1, with TRBD1 as a possible D gene (5 bases). Trimming pared 7 bases from V and 1 base from J, leaving 17 bases between. Germline V gives CDR1 SGDLS, CDR2 YYNGEE. This CDR3 region has 15 residues. The CDR3, as DNA: TGTGCCAGCGCCCGGGGGGGAGGAACGAACACTGAAGCTTTCTTT. Amino acids: CASARGGGTNTEAFF.

V and J are TRBV5-1 and TRBJ1-1, with 8 positions matching TRBD1. The CDR3 is 14 amino acids. CDR1 is SGHRS, CDR2 YFSETQ, per germline. Trimming cost V 4 bases and J 5 bases; bases outside gene matches: 7. CDR3: CASSPTGEETEAFF. The CDR3, as DNA: TGCGCCAGCAGCCCGACAGGGGAGGAGACTGAAGCTTTCTTT.

The chain is built from TRBV27 and TRBJ2-5; tentative D call: TRBD1 (6 bases). CDR3 length: 13 residues. V was clipped by 2 bases and J by 5 bases, with 9 bases between them. Germline V gene lookup returns CDR1 MNHEY and CDR2 SMNVEV (reference sequence). For the CDR3, the DNA is TGTGCCAGCAGTTTAACAGGGTGGGAGACCCAGTACTTC. The encoded protein is CASSLTGWETQYF.

The genes are TRBV7-2 and TRBJ2-2, with 11 bases identical to TRBD2. Losses at the gene ends were 3 bases for V and 7 bases for J; bases not matched to a gene: 10. The CDR3 extends over 17 amino acids. Per the germline V gene, CDR1 is SGHTA and CDR2 is FQGNSA. The CDR3 DNA follows: TGTGCCAGCAGCTTCTCTAGCGGGGGGTCCTGGCGCGGGGAGCTGTTTTTT. As protein: CASSFSSGGSWRGELFF.

The chain recombines TRBV18 with TRBJ1-5; D remains ambiguous. V dropped 2 bases and J dropped 7 bases, with 9 bases sitting between them. CDR3 length equals 13 residues. Germline V CDR1 and CDR2: KGHSH, LQKENI. The CDR3 here is CASSPGSVQPQHF. The CDR3 DNA is TGTGCCAGCTCACCAGGGAGCGTACAGCCCCAGCATTTT.

The gene calls are TRBV7-9 and TRBJ1-1; no clear D gene. CDR1 is SEHNR, CDR2 FQNEAQ, per germline (reference sequence). This CDR3 is built from 13 residues. V was pared by 2 bases and J by 1 base, with 5 bases between. The CDR3 reads CASSLSRNTEAFF. CDR3 coding DNA: TGTGCCAGCAGCTTATCCCGGAACACTGAAGCTTTCTTT.

This CDR3 is CASSLRGAADTQYF. The CDR3 bases are TGTGCCAGCAGCCTCCGAGGCGCGGCAGATACGCAGTATTTT. The J gene is TRBJ2-3, the V gene TRBV11-2; D not certain. CDR1 and CDR2 (germline): SGHAT, FQNNGV. CDR3 length: 14 residues. The ends were cut back, 5 bases at V and 4 bases at J, with 13 bases in the middle.